The 7 T cell receptor beta chains below come from one sample, sequenced in a study of patients and donors after allogeneic stem cell transplantation. TCRdb re-derived calls from the RT-PCR reads in MiXCR, one entry per CDR3 protein. Of about 110,000 distinct CDR3 sequences listed, 35% are singletons. The sample consisted of blood, either unsorted or a sorted T cell fraction (not recorded which). These receptors were obtained from a human donor who was either an allogeneic HSCT recipient or a stem cell or donor lymphocyte infusion donor (not recorded which). It is not recorded whose cells these are; they may come from a transplant donor.

The chain recombines TRBV18 with TRBJ1-5; D is unclear. The CDR3 loop spans 14 amino acids. The V end was cut by 1 base, the J end by 4 bases, with 8 bases between. Germline values: CDR1 KGHSH, CDR2 LQKENI. In DNA form, the CDR3 reads TGTGCCAGCTCACCACAGGCAGCTAATCAGCCCCAGCATTTT. Translated, it gives CASSPQAANQPQHF.

This rearrangement joins TRBV29-1 to TRBJ2-3; 8 bases align to TRBD2. Trimming removed 4 bases from V and 6 bases from J; junction bases left unmatched: 9. CDR1 is SQVTM and CDR2 is ANQGSEA in the germline V gene. CDR3 length: 14 amino acids. CDR3 sequence (DNA): TGCAGCGTTGTGGTAGCGGGAAGATGGGATACGCAGTATTTT. As protein: CSVVVAGRWDTQYF.

The chain is built from TRBV20-1 and TRBJ1-4; D remains unclear. V lost 6 bases to trimming and J lost 0 bases, with 17 bases between them. The CDR3 is made up of 16 amino acids. CDR1 and CDR2 (germline): DFQATT, SNEGSKA (reference sequence). The CDR3 here is CSAVRLAGATNEKLFF. For the CDR3, the DNA is TGCAGTGCGGTCCGGTTGGCAGGTGCAACTAATGAAAAACTGTTTTTT.

This clonotype was detected many times. The V gene is TRBV12-3 or TRBV12-4, the J gene TRBJ1-4, with a tentative D call TRBD1 (5 bases). V was trimmed by 5 bases and J by 7 bases, leaving 14 bases between them. The CDR3 runs to 14 residues. The CDR3: CASSRGRVSEKLFF. The CDR3 DNA reads as TGTGCCAGCAGTAGGGGCAGGGTTAGTGAAAAACTGTTTTTT.

The chain uses TRBV20-1 and TRBJ1-5; 10 positions agree with TRBD1. The germline CDR1 and CDR2 sequences are DFQATT and SNEGSKA (reference sequence). Losses at the gene ends were 6 bases for V and 2 bases for J; bases not matched to a gene: 1. The CDR3 sequence is 13 residues long. The CDR3, as DNA: TGCAGTGCGGGGACAGGGGGCAATCAGCCCCAGCATTTT. Protein product: CSAGTGGNQPQHF.

V is TRBV5-4 and J is TRBJ2-7; 8 positions agree with TRBD2. The germline V gene encodes CDR1 SGHNT and CDR2 YYREEE (reference sequence). The CDR3 is 15 residues long. V lost 0 bases to trimming and J lost 2 bases; unmatched junction nucleotides: 4. CDR3 coding DNA: TGTGCCAGCAGCTTGGAGCGGGAGATCGCCTACGAGCAGTACTTC. It specifies CASSLEREIAYEQYF.

The chain combines TRBV6-5 with TRBJ2-1; the match to TRBD2 covers 8 bases. The CDR3 sequence is 15 residues long. Trimming removed 3 bases from V and 9 bases from J; junction bases left unmatched: 10. Germline V lookup: CDR1 MNHEY, CDR2 SVGAGI. The CDR3 DNA follows: TGTGCCAGCAGTTATAATGGCGGGAGGCGGGGTGAGCAGTTCTTC. This gives the protein CASSYNGGRRGEQFF.